This TCR beta chain is drawn from a study of T-cell reconstitution after alpha-beta-depleted transplantation in children. With 4 bases clipped from V and 6 bases from J, the junction kept 13 bases outside the gene matches. Germline loops: CDR1 LGHDT, CDR2 YNNKEL (reference sequence). The CDR3 runs 17 residues. As it was prepared, the TCRbeta library received unique molecular identifiers. Via MiXCR, TCRdb re-called the PCR reads, giving one row per CDR3 protein. The sample gives about 980,000 distinct CDR3 sequences, around 30% of which show up once; about 28% is in the top ten. Findings and caveats of the study: The study reportedly traced alpha-beta T cells about two months after transplant to several hundred expanded graft clones. The origin of high day-60 TCRbeta diversity in some patients lay in surviving recipient T cells and thymic progenitors.

Details on this clonotype: Antigen specificity is unknown.

The sequence derives from a boy under three years old who had a stem cell transplant for SCID, so the T cells may come from the graft donor. The V and J genes are TRBV3-1 and TRBJ2-3; 10 bases match TRBD2. The sample was PBMCs, mostly from graft donor cells, taken 360 days after TCRalphabeta/CD19-depleted stem cell transplant. Written as DNA, the CDR3 is TGTGCCAGCAGCCCCCATATAACCAGCGGGGGGGCGGATACGCAGTATTTT. Amino acids: CASSPHITSGGADTQYF.